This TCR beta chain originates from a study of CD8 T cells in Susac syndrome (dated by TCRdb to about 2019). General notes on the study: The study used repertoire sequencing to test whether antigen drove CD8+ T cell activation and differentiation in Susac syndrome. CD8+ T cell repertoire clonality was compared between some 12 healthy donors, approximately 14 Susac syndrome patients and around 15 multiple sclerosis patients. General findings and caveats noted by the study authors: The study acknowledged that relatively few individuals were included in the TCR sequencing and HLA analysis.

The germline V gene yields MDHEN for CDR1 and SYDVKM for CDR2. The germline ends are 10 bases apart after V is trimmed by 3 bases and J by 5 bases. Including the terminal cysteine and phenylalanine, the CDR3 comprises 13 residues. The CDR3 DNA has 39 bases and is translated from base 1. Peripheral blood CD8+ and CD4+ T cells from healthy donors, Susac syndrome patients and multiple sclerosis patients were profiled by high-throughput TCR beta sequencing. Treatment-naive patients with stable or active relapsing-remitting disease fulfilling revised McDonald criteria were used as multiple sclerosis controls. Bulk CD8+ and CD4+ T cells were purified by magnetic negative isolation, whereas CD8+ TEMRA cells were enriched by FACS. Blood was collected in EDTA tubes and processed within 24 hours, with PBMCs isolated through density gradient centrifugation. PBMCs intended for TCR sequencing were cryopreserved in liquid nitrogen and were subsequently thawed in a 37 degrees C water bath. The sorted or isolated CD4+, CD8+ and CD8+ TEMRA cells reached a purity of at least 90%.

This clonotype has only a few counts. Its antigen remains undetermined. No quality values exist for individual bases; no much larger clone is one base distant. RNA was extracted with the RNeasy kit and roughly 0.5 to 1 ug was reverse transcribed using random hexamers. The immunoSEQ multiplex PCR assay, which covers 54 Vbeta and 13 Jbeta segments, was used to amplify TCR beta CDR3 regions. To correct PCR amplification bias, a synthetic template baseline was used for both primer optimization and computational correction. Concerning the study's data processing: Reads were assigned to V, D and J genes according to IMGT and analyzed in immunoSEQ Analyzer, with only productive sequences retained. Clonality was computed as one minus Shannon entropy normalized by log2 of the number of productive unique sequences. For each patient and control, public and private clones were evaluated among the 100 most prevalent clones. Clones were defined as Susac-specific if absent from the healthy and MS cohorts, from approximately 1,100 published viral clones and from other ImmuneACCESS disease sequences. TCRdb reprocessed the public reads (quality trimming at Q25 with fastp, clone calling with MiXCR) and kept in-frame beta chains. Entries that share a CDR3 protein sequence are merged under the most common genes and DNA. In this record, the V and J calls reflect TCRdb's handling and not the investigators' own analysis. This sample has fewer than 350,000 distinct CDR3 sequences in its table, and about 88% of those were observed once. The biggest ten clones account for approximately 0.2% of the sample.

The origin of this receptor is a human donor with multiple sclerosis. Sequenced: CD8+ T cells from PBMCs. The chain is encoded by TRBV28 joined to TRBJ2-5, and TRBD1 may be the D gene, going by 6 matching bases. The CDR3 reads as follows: CASSLTGGETQYF. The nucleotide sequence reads TGTGCCAGCAGTTTGACAGGCGGCGAGACCCAGTACTTC. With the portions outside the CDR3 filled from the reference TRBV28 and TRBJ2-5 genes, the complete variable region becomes DVKVTQSSRYLVKRTGEKVFLECVQDMDHENMFWYRQDPGLGLRLIYFSYDVKMKEKGDIPEGYSVSREKKERFSLILESASTNQTSMYLCASSLTGGETQYFGPGTRLLVL.